Below, 12 T cell receptor beta chains from the same sample are listed, as sequenced in a study of neurological immune-mediated disorders. Each CDR3 protein is one row after TCRdb ran MiXCR on the 5' RACE reads. The data contain 60,000 to 85,000 distinct CDR3 sequences, about 5.1% of them singletons. Sequencing was done on a sample of PBMCs. These receptors all come from a woman in her sixties or seventies with multiple sclerosis.

The sample holds a few counts of this clonotype. The V and J genes are TRBV20-1 and TRBJ1-3; D may be TRBD1 (6 bases). This CDR3 is 15 amino acids long. Germline V gives CDR1 DFQATT, CDR2 SNEGSKA (reference sequence). V was clipped by 6 bases and J by 3 bases, with 18 bases between them. Here the CDR3 DNA reads TGCAGTGCCCCCAAGGTGGGGGCTCGTGGAAACACCATATATTTT. Protein: CSAPKVGARGNTIYF.

This clonotype was counted at least ten times. The V and J genes are TRBV5-1 and TRBJ2-7; 9 nucleotides agree with TRBD2. This CDR3 is 15 amino acids long. Germline lookup yields CDR1 SGHRS and CDR2 YFSETQ. Trimming at V came to 4 bases and at J to 4 bases, leaving 9 bases not matched to a gene. The CDR3 loop reads CASSLEPSGIYEQYF. In DNA form, the CDR3 reads TGCGCCAGCAGCCTGGAACCTAGCGGGATTTACGAGCAGTACTTC.

In this sample, this clonotype turned up many times. The J gene is TRBJ1-6, the V gene TRBV6-5; D possibly corresponds to TRBD1 (6 bases). The ends were cut back, 6 bases at V and 3 bases at J, with 12 bases in the middle. Germline values: CDR1 MNHEY, CDR2 SVGAGI. CDR3 length equals 15 residues. CDR3 nucleotides: TGTGCCAGCAGAATGGGACAAAACTATAATTCACCCCTCCACTTT. Translating gives CASRMGQNYNSPLHF.

There are many counts of this clonotype. The J gene is TRBJ2-7, the V gene TRBV5-1; 7 nucleotides agree with TRBD1. V dropped 2 bases and J dropped 2; count of bases not matched to a gene: 7. CDR1 is SGHRS and CDR2 is YFSETQ in the germline V gene. This CDR3 has 15 residues. CDR3 DNA sequence: TGCGCCAGCAGCTTCTTGGAAGGGGGCCCCTACGAGCAGTACTTC. This translates into CASSFLEGGPYEQYF.

This clonotype was seen a few times. The CDR3 loop is CASSSRDEQYF. The CDR3 nucleotides read TGTGCCAGCAGCTCTCGGGACGAGCAGTACTTC. The chain recombines TRBV5-4 with TRBJ2-7; no reliable D call. Germline V gene data show CDR1 as SGHNT and CDR2 as YYREEE (reference sequence). The CDR3 sequence is 11 residues long. Between the trimmed V and J ends, which lost 3 bases and 5 bases, there was a span of 6 bases. Drawing the rest from reference TRBV5-4 and TRBJ2-7, the complete variable domain is ETGVTQSPTHLIKTRGQQVTLRCSSQSGHNTVSWYQQALGQGPQFIFQYYREEENGRGNFPPRFSGLQFPNYSSELNVNALELDDSALYLCASSSRDEQYFGPGTRLTVT.

Concerning this clonotype: Since a much larger clone is just one base distant, this may be a read error. The gene calls are TRBV18 and TRBJ1-5; 8 nucleotides agree with TRBD1. CDR1 is KGHSH and CDR2 is LQKENI in the germline V gene. This CDR3 has 14 amino acids. CDR3 residues: CASSPGQGAQPQNF. The CDR3 bases are TGTGCCAGCTCACCCGGGCAGGGGGCTCAGCCCCAGAATTTT. The full variable domain, in which reference TRBV18 and TRBJ1-5 provide the parts outside the CDR3, is NAGVMQNPRHLVRRRGQEARLRCSPMKGHSHVYWYRQLPEEGLKFMVYLQKENIIDESGMPKERFSAEFPKEGPSILRIQQVVRGDSAAYFCASSPGQGAQPQNFGDGTRLSIL.

The chain carries TRBV5-1 and TRBJ1-3; no clear D. The CDR3 is 14 amino acids. The V gene's germline CDR1 is SGHRS and CDR2 YFSETQ. V lost 5 bases and J lost 1, with 10 bases in between. In nucleotides, the CDR3 is TGCGCCAGCAGGACGGACTCATCTGGAAACACCATATATTTT. Protein: CASRTDSSGNTIYF.

There are many counts of this clonotype. The V call is TRBV11-1, the J call TRBJ2-3; TRBD1 or TRBD2 may be the D gene (5 bases each). The V gene's germline CDR1 is SGHAT and CDR2 FQDESV (reference sequence). V was shortened by 5 bases and J by 2 bases, with 14 bases between the two germline ends. This CDR3 has 15 residues. DNA of the CDR3: TGTGCCAGCAGCCCGGATGAGGGGACCACAGATACGCAGTATTTT. Encoded protein: CASSPDEGTTDTQYF. Full variable domain (outside the CDR3, taken from reference TRBV11-1 and TRBJ2-3): EAEVAQSPRYKITEKSQAVAFWCDPISGHATLYWYRQILGQGPELLVQFQDESVVDDSQLPKDRFSAERLKGVDSTLKIQPAELGDSAMYLCASSPDEGTTDTQYFGPGTRLTVL.

Notes on this clonotype: Germline is not matched at one junction end, which may reflect a read error. This chain links TRBV7-7 with TRBJ2-5; 8 bases fit TRBD2. Germline loops: CDR1 SSHAT, CDR2 FNYEAQ (reference sequence). The CDR3 runs to 16 residues. CDR3 in DNA: TGTGCTAGCAGCTTCCATTTAAGCGGGAGCGGGGAGACCCAGTACTTC. Its protein is CASSFHLSGSGETQYF.

This clonotype has only one observation. A much larger clone differs from this one at a single base, so this may be a read error. The chain joins TRBV7-9 to TRBJ2-7, with TRBD2 as a possible D gene (5 bases). Looked up from germline, CDR1 is SEHNR and CDR2 is FQNEAQ (reference sequence). V lost 4 bases and J lost 3, with 16 bases in between. The CDR3 runs 15 residues. CDR3 loop: CASSYGGPLYYEQYF. CDR3 nucleotide sequence: TGTGCCAGCAGCTATGGAGGCCCCCTCTACTACGAGCAGTACTTC. The full variable domain, its missing parts supplied by reference TRBV7-9 and TRBJ2-7, is DTGVSQNPRHKITKRGQNVTFRCDPISEHNRLYWYRQTLGQGPEFLTYFQNEAQLEKSRLLSDRFSAERPKGSFSTLEIQRTEQGDSAMYLCASSYGGPLYYEQYFGPGTRLTVT.

This clonotype showed up many times. The chain couples TRBV29-1 to TRBJ1-1, with 8 nucleotides matching TRBD1. The CDR3 has 12 amino acids. The trim removed 6 bases at V and 5 bases at J, leaving 5 bases unmatched. From germline, CDR1 is SQVTM and CDR2 ANQGSEA. CDR3 loop: CSVTGGETEAFF. CDR3 DNA: TGCAGCGTCACAGGGGGGGAAACTGAAGCTTTCTTT.

This clonotype was seen repeatedly, ten times or more. The V call is TRBV7-2, the J call TRBJ2-2; possibly TRBD2 for D (6 bases). The CDR3 is 15 amino acids. V dropped 7 bases and J dropped 1 base, with 13 bases sitting between them. Germline assignment: CDR1 SGHTA and CDR2 FQGNSA. This CDR3 is CASTRSEGNTGELFF. The CDR3 DNA sequence: TGTGCCAGCACCCGCTCGGAGGGGAACACCGGGGAGCTGTTTTTT.